The next 21 T cell receptor beta chains were all read from a single sample in a study of CD8 T cells in ankylosing spondylitis (TCRdb year 2017). Library preparation was by 5' RACE. Sequencing used an Illumina HiSeq 2500. TCRdb took the public reads, trimmed them with fastp at Q25, ran MiXCR for clone calling and kept in-frame beta chains. When rows share a CDR3 protein, they turn into one entry using the most common DNA and genes. This sample lists about 340,000 distinct CDR3 sequences; roughly 15% were detected once. The leading ten clones occupy about 1% of the sample. Sequencing was done on a sample of blood, either unsorted or a sorted T cell fraction (not recorded which). The receptors come from a male donor with ankylosing spondylitis or in good health (not recorded which).

There are a few counts of this clonotype. The chain couples TRBV11-2 to TRBJ2-3; 7 positions match TRBD2. The germline V gene encodes CDR1 SGHAT and CDR2 FQNNGV. CDR3 length: 18 residues. V lost 2 bases, J lost 3 bases, and 14 bases stayed unmatched. CDR3 amino acids: CASSLTGRAGALTDTQYF. Here the CDR3 DNA reads TGTGCCAGCAGCTTAACTGGACGGGCGGGAGCTTTAACAGATACGCAGTATTTT. Full variable domain (rest looked up from reference TRBV11-2 and TRBJ2-3): EAGVAQSPRYKIIEKRQSVAFWCNPISGHATLYWYQQILGQGPKLLIQFQNNGVVDDSQLPKDRFSAERLKGVDSTLKIQPAKLEDSAVYLCASSLTGRAGALTDTQYFGPGTRLTVL.

In this sample, this clonotype turned up a few times. This chain joins TRBV7-2 and TRBJ1-2; 9 positions match TRBD1. Per the germline V gene, CDR1 is SGHTA and CDR2 is FQGNSA. The V segment lost 4 bases and the J segment 4 bases; nucleotides outside the gene matches: 4. This CDR3 is 14 amino acids long. Written as DNA, the CDR3 is TGTGCCAGCAGCTCCGGGACAGGGATCTATGGCTACACCTTC. It codes for CASSSGTGIYGYTF.

The gene calls are TRBV6-2 or TRBV6-3 and TRBJ2-7, with 7 bases that match TRBD2. From germline, CDR1 is MNHEY and CDR2 SVGEGT. This CDR3 contains 11 residues. CDR3 coding DNA: TGTGCAGTGGGAGGGCTCTACGAGCAGTACTTC. This translates into CAVGGLYEQYF.

This clonotype appeared a few times. The chain is built from TRBV5-1 and TRBJ2-3, with 7 bases that match TRBD2. The germline gives CDR1 SGHRS, CDR2 YFSETQ. The length of the CDR3 is 14 residues. V gave up 2 bases and J gave up 3 bases; unmatched junction bases: 3. CDR3 in amino acids: CASSFGLDTDTQYF. The CDR3, as DNA: TGCGCCAGCAGCTTTGGACTAGATACAGATACGCAGTATTTT. The full variable domain, in which reference TRBV5-1 and TRBJ2-3 provide the parts outside the CDR3, is KAGVTQTPRYLIKTRGQQVTLSCSPISGHRSVSWYQQTPGQGLQFLFEYFSETQRNKGNFPGRFSGRQFSNSRSEMNVSTLELGDSALYLCASSFGLDTDTQYFGPGTRLTVL.

In nucleotides, the CDR3 is TGCAGTGCTAGAGATGCGGAGACTAGCAGCAATGAGCAGTTCTTC. Amino acid sequence: CSARDAETSSNEQFF. V usage is TRBV20-1 and J usage is TRBJ2-1; 7 bases line up with TRBD2. Germline lookup yields CDR1 DFQATT and CDR2 SNEGSKA (reference sequence). Trimming cost V 0 bases and J 6 bases; bases outside gene matches: 8. The CDR3 sequence is 15 residues long.

This clonotype was counted ten times or more. The rearrangement uses TRBV20-1 and TRBJ2-1; 9 positions agree with TRBD1. The CDR3 loop spans 11 amino acids. The germline V gene encodes CDR1 DFQATT and CDR2 SNEGSKA (reference sequence). V was clipped by 6 bases and J by 8 bases; unmatched bases: 2. The DNA of the CDR3 is TGCAGTGCGGGGGACAGGGATGAGCAGTTCTTC. The encoded protein is CSAGDRDEQFF.

There are a few counts of this clonotype. The gene calls are TRBV6-5 and TRBJ1-3, with TRBD1 as a possible D gene (5 bases). CDR3 length: 15 amino acids. Germline V gene sequence: CDR1 MNHEY, CDR2 SVGAGI. V was shortened by 2 bases and J by 2 bases, with 10 bases between the two germline ends. CDR3 in amino acids: CASSYTDMPGNTIYF. The CDR3 DNA is TGTGCCAGCAGTTACACGGACATGCCTGGAAACACCATATATTTT.

The chain links TRBV6-2 or TRBV6-3 to TRBJ1-2; 8 bases align to TRBD1. CDR1 is MNHEY, CDR2 SVGEGT, per germline. J lost 4 bases, V lost 7 bases, and 8 bases had no gene match. The length of the CDR3 is 14 residues. CDR3 coding DNA: TGTGCCAGCATTTCAACAGGGGGAAGCTATGGCTACACCTTC. Amino acids: CASISTGGSYGYTF.

This clonotype was counted a few times. The rearrangement links TRBV20-1 to TRBJ2-7; 9 bases are a match to TRBD1. Per the germline V gene, CDR1 is DFQATT and CDR2 is SNEGSKA (reference sequence). This CDR3 is built from 16 residues. V shed 5 bases, J shed 9 bases, and the junction held 20 bases outside the gene matches. The CDR3 nucleotides read TGCAGTGCTTTTGGCCTGGTGACAGGGGGTCCCCTAGGGCAGTACTTC. This codes for CSAFGLVTGGPLGQYF.

This clonotype occurred many times. V gene TRBV19 combines with J gene TRBJ2-2; 11 bases map to TRBD1. The germline V gene encodes CDR1 LNHDA and CDR2 SQIVND (reference sequence). The V segment lost 6 bases and the J segment 0 bases; nucleotides outside the gene matches: 0. The CDR3 has 15 residues. CDR3 sequence reads: CASRGQGANTGELFF. The CDR3 DNA reads TGTGCCAGTAGGGGACAGGGGGCGAACACCGGGGAGCTGTTTTTT. Looking up the rest from reference TRBV19 and TRBJ2-2 gives the full variable domain: DGGITQSPKYLFRKEGQNVTLSCEQNLNHDAMYWYRQDPGQGLRLIYYSQIVNDFQKGDIAEGYSVSREKKESFPLTVTSAQKNPTAFYLCASRGQGANTGELFFGEGSRLTVL.

J is TRBJ1-4 and V is TRBV7-2; TRBD1 aligns across 9 bases. The J segment lost 10 bases and the V segment lost 0 bases, leaving 6 bases of the junction unmatched. The CDR3 totals 15 residues. Germline V lookup: CDR1 SGHTA, CDR2 FQGNSA. The CDR3: CASSLATQGQGKLFF. The CDR3 bases are TGTGCCAGCAGCTTAGCTACACAGGGACAGGGAAAACTGTTTTTT.

There are a few counts of this clonotype. V gene TRBV7-6 combines with J gene TRBJ1-1; no definite D call. V was pared by 7 bases and J by 2 bases, with 11 bases between. CDR3 length equals 13 residues. The germline gives CDR1 SGHVS, CDR2 FNYEAQ. CDR3 sequence reads: CASTPRANTEAFF. As DNA, the CDR3 is TGTGCCAGCACCCCCCGGGCTAACACTGAAGCTTTCTTT.

In this sample, this clonotype turned up a few times. The chain carries TRBV12-3 or TRBV12-4 and TRBJ2-1; a weak D match, TRBD2 (5 bases). The V end lost 5 bases, the J end lost 9 bases, and 14 bases lay between the germline ends. This CDR3 contains 13 residues. CDR3 DNA: TGTGCCAGCAGTGCCCTTCGGGATAGTGAGCAGTTCTTC. This sequence encodes CASSALRDSEQFF.

This clonotype was detected ten times or more. The chain employs TRBV20-1 and TRBJ2-3; TRBD2 aligns across 9 bases. The CDR3 has 15 amino acids. Germline CDR1 DFQATT, CDR2 SNEGSKA (reference sequence). V lost 3 bases to trimming and J lost 5 bases; unmatched junction nucleotides: 9. The CDR3 DNA is TGCAGTGCTAGCGGGGTAGCGGGAGAGGTAGATACGCAGTATTTT. This sequence encodes CSASGVAGEVDTQYF.

This clonotype was counted a few times. J is TRBJ2-7 and V is TRBV19; 7 bases fit TRBD1. Trimming at V came to 8 bases and at J to 2 bases, leaving 6 bases not matched to a gene. The CDR3 sequence is 13 residues long. Germline CDR1 is LNHDA and CDR2 is SQIVND (reference sequence). This chain's CDR3 is CASGKGTAYEQYF. Written as DNA, the CDR3 is TGTGCCAGTGGAAAGGGGACAGCCTACGAGCAGTACTTC.

The chain carries TRBV5-1 and TRBJ2-7; 10 bases agree with TRBD1. CDR3 length equals 14 residues. Losses at the gene ends were 4 bases for V and 5 bases for J; bases not matched to a gene: 6. The V gene's germline CDR1 is SGHRS and CDR2 YFSETQ. CDR3 DNA sequence: TGCGCCAGCAGCGCGGGACAGGGGTACGACGAGCAGTACTTC. This gives the protein CASSAGQGYDEQYF.

J is TRBJ2-6 and V is TRBV11-1; TRBD2 aligns across 11 bases. The CDR3 runs 18 residues. Germline values: CDR1 SGHAT, CDR2 FQDESV (reference sequence). Trimming removed 5 bases from V and 0 bases from J; junction bases left unmatched: 6. CDR3 nucleotide sequence: TGTGCCAGCAGCCCCCCTCTAGCGGGGGGCTCTGGGGCCAACGTCCTGACTTTC. Amino acids: CASSPPLAGGSGANVLTF.

This chain joins TRBV27 and TRBJ2-7; 9 bases align to TRBD1. CDR3 size: 15 residues. From germline, CDR1 is MNHEY and CDR2 SMNVEV (reference sequence). Trimming took 7 bases from V and 3 from J; bases not matched to a gene: 10. The CDR3 protein is CASTIGTGRFYEQYF. CDR3 DNA: TGTGCCAGCACCATCGGGACAGGGAGGTTCTACGAGCAGTACTTC.

This clonotype was detected only a few times. The V and J genes are TRBV15 and TRBJ2-1; D gene uncertain. V dropped 3 bases and J dropped 10 bases, with 10 bases sitting between them. The CDR3 is made up of 12 amino acids. Germline V gives CDR1 LNHNV, CDR2 YYDKDF (reference sequence). CDR3 in DNA: TGTGCCACCAGCAGTGAACAATGGGAGCAGTTCTTC. This sequence encodes CATSSEQWEQFF.

The rearrangement links TRBV25-1 to TRBJ1-1; D is undetermined. The CDR3 has 13 amino acids. Germline V lookup: CDR1 MGHDK, CDR2 SYGVNS. Trimming left V 4 bases short and J 9 bases short, with 15 bases between. The CDR3 DNA reads TGTGCCAGCAGTGGGCCTGGACGGAATCAAGCTTTCTTT. This gives the protein CASSGPGRNQAFF. Together with reference TRBV25-1 and TRBJ1-1, the CDR3 gives the full variable domain: EADIYQTPRYLVIGTGKKITLECSQTMGHDKMYWYQQDPGMELHLIHYSYGVNSTEKGDLSSESTVSRIRTEHFPLTLESARPSHTSQYLCASSGPGRNQAFFGQGTRLTVV.

The gene calls are TRBV27 and TRBJ1-2; D not certain. Germline CDR1 and CDR2: MNHEY and SMNVEV (reference sequence). Trimming stripped 3 bases from V and 3 bases from J, with 11 bases between. CDR3 length: 14 residues. The CDR3 region has the DNA TGTGCCAGCAGTTTTTCGTTCGGAGACTATGGCTACACCTTC. Protein sequence: CASSFSFGDYGYTF.